A single sample gave rise to the 12 T cell receptor beta chains below, sequenced in a study of pediatric ulcerative colitis. One to two pinch biopsies were taken from the rectum during colonoscopy. Data came from immunoSEQ multiplex PCR; TCRdb stores just in-frame clones and leaves some out. The sample lists approximately 40,000 clones; 60% to 75% were seen once. The specimen sequenced was gut tissue. These receptors originate from a boy aged 5-17 years with severe ulcerative colitis.

The chain carries TRBV2 and TRBJ2-5, with D possibly called TRBD1 or TRBD2 (6 bases each). V was cut by 7 bases and J by 0 bases, with 15 bases left in between. The CDR3 is made up of 15 amino acids. Germline CDR1 SNHLY, CDR2 FYNNEI. CDR3 amino acids: CASTLEGVYQETQYF. The CDR3 bases are TGTGCCAGCACCCTGGAGGGGGTTTACCAAGAGACCCAGTACTTC.

A single count supports this clone. The chain joins TRBV7-3 to TRBJ2-2; D is unresolved. The CDR3 runs to 12 residues. Germline V CDR1 and CDR2: SGHTA, FQGTGA. V was cut by 5 bases and J by 8 bases, with 9 bases left in between. The CDR3 loop is CASSNRAGELFF. The DNA for the CDR3 is TGTGCCAGCAGCAATAGGGCAGGGGAGCTGTTTTTT.

The chain has TRBV19 and TRBJ2-7, with 8 bases matching TRBD1. Germline CDR1 LNHDA, CDR2 SQIVND (reference sequence). This CDR3 spans 14 amino acids. The trim removed 6 bases at V and 2 bases at J, leaving 6 bases unmatched. CDR3: CASRDRDRTYEQYF. The CDR3 nucleotides are TGTGCCAGTAGGGACCGGGACAGGACCTACGAGCAGTACTTC.

This clone was counted between two and nine times. The CDR3 coding sequence is TGCGCCAGCACCACAGGGGCCAATGAAAAACTGTTTTTT. Amino acid sequence: CASTTGANEKLFF. V usage is TRBV5-1 and J usage is TRBJ1-4; 7 nucleotides align to TRBD1. V was clipped by 6 bases and J by 5 bases; unmatched bases: 4. The CDR3 spans 13 residues. The germline CDR1 and CDR2 sequences are SGHRS and YFSETQ.

The genes are TRBV10-2 and TRBJ2-7; 7 positions agree with TRBD1. CDR1 is WSHSY and CDR2 is SAAADI in the germline V gene. CDR3 length: 15 residues. The V gene end was trimmed by 1 base and the J gene end by 4 bases; junction bases not matched to a gene: 7. The CDR3: CASSEWTGSSYEQYF. CDR3 DNA sequence: TGCGCCAGCAGTGAGTGGACAGGCTCAAGTTACGAGCAGTACTTC.

The genes are TRBV19 and TRBJ1-3; D not certain. This CDR3 is 19 amino acids long. Germline V gives CDR1 LNHDA, CDR2 SQIVND (reference sequence). The V gene lost 9 bases and the J gene lost 3 bases, with 30 bases spanning the gap. CDR3 loop: CASSPRAEGPRVFGNTIYF. The CDR3 DNA follows: TGTGCCAGCTCCCCTCGAGCGGAAGGGCCACGCGTCTTTGGAAACACCATATATTTT.

The chain carries TRBV5-6 and TRBJ2-7; 7 bases are shared with TRBD2. This CDR3 spans 15 amino acids. After removal of 4 bases from V and 2 bases from J, the junction contained 9 bases not matched to a gene. Germline V gene sequence: CDR1 SGHDT, CDR2 YYEEEE. The CDR3 here is CASSGVSGGAYEQYF. In DNA, the CDR3 is TGTGCCAGCAGCGGCGTGAGTGGGGGGGCCTACGAGCAGTACTTC.

Only a few counts were recorded for this clone. The chain has TRBV7-2 and TRBJ2-2; D is undetermined. The V end was cut by 1 base, the J end by 7 bases, with 13 bases between. Germline assignment: CDR1 SGHTA and CDR2 FQGNSA. The CDR3 covers 15 residues. The CDR3 here is CASSLVFESDGELFF. CDR3 DNA sequence: TGTGCCAGCAGCTTAGTGTTTGAAAGTGACGGGGAGCTGTTTTTT.

This clone was seen a few times. The chain couples TRBV7-9 to TRBJ1-1; D call uncertain. From germline, CDR1 is SEHNR and CDR2 FQNEAQ (reference sequence). CDR3 size: 13 residues. The germline V and J ends were trimmed by 1 base and 1 base, with 4 bases remaining between them. The CDR3 region has the DNA TGTGCCAGCAGCTTAGTAGGGAACACTGAAGCTTTCTTT. The encoded protein is CASSLVGNTEAFF.

The chain recombines TRBV11-2 with TRBJ1-2, with a tentative D call TRBD1 (5 bases). The V gene lost 0 bases and the J gene lost 2 bases, with 7 bases spanning the gap. The CDR3 totals 14 residues. Germline CDR1 and CDR2: SGHAT and FQNNGV. The CDR3 nucleotides read TGTGCCAGCAGCTTAGAGGCAGGGAACTATGGCTACACCTTC. Its translation: CASSLEAGNYGYTF. Variable domain in full (rest from reference TRBV11-2 and TRBJ1-2): EAGVAQSPRYKIIEKRQSVAFWCNPISGHATLYWYQQILGQGPKLLIQFQNNGVVDDSQLPKDRFSAERLKGVDSTLKIQPAKLEDSAVYLCASSLEAGNYGYTFGSGTRLTVV.

J is TRBJ2-3 and V is TRBV9; D remains unclear. CDR3 length: 14 amino acids. Germline V gives CDR1 SGDLS, CDR2 YYNGEE. Trimming removed 4 bases at V and 6 bases at J, with 15 bases between. This CDR3 is CASSPWAKRDTQYF. CDR3 sequence (DNA): TGTGCCAGCAGCCCATGGGCCAAAAGGGATACGCAGTATTTT.

Concerning this clone itself: Additional DNA sequences in this sample encode the identical CDR3. The chain has TRBV29-1 and TRBJ2-7; D unresolved. Germline V CDR1 and CDR2: SQVTM, ANQGSEA. This CDR3 is built from 11 residues. V was shortened by 5 bases and J by 3 bases, with 8 bases between the two germline ends. The CDR3 DNA sequence: TGCAGCGTTAGAGGTGACTACGAGCAGTACTTC. Protein product: CSVRGDYEQYF.